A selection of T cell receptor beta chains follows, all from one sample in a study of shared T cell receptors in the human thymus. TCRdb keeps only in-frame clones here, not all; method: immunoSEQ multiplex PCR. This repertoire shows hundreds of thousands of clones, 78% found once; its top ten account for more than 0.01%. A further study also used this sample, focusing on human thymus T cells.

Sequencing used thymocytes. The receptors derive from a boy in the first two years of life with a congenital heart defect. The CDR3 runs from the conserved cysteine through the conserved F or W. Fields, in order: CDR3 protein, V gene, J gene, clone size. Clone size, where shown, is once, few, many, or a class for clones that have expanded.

CASSHAWTRFGEQYF	TRBV4-1	TRBJ2-7	.
CASSPWREGPRDEQFF	TRBV27	TRBJ2-1	once
CASSSSPKLAGGRLDTQYF	TRBV5-6	TRBJ2-3	.
CASSLHFSGASGANVLTF	TRBV11-3	TRBJ2-6	.
CASSFWAGTSNQPQHF	TRBV28	TRBJ1-5	few
CSVEREGPDDEQFF	TRBV29-1	TRBJ2-1	few
CASSRAREGNQPQHF	TRBV27	TRBJ1-5	.
CASSYRQGSMWEQYF	TRBV6-5	TRBJ2-7	.
CASSPGTGEDGANVLTF	TRBV27	TRBJ2-6	.
CASSPLLPTSGRSDTQYF	TRBV7-2	TRBJ2-3	few
CASSLDRETGASYEQYF	TRBV11-3	TRBJ2-7	.
CASSATTSGKGETQYF	TRBV28	TRBJ2-5	.
CASSPYVPGQPPEAFF	TRBV4-3	TRBJ1-1	.
CATSRGQGASPSPYGYTF	TRBV15	TRBJ1-2	.
CASSQGRARTDTQYF	TRBV4-1	TRBJ2-3	.
CASSHQAGLGHEQYF	TRBV6-5	.	.
CAWSTPARGPHEQYF	TRBV30	TRBJ2-7	.
CASSLGQGELFF	TRBV27	TRBJ2-2	.
CASSPDEEDEQFF	TRBV11-3	TRBJ2-1	.
CASSLKGPPGQRRGYTF	TRBV5-6	TRBJ1-2	few
CASTPLGRGNTEAFF	TRBV19	TRBJ1-1	.
CASTIGAGRGKGGELFF	TRBV13	TRBJ2-2	once
CASSLLAGPYNEQFF	TRBV11-2	TRBJ2-1	.
CASSFRRDVTEQYF	TRBV7-2	TRBJ2-7	.
CASGPLERSNTEAFF	TRBV11-3	TRBJ1-1	.
CASGHTSATYNEQFF	TRBV12-5	TRBJ2-1	few
CASSQDSPSGLALRHEQFF	TRBV4-2	TRBJ2-1	.
CASSLGGVGNTIYF	TRBV6-6	TRBJ1-3	.
CASSQDYPRLALFYEQYF	TRBV4-3	TRBJ2-7	.
CASSRDIKEQFF	TRBV11-2	TRBJ2-1	.
CASSGFGGLGGYTF	TRBV27	TRBJ1-2	.
CASSQDERITYNEQFF	TRBV4-2	TRBJ2-1	.
CASSLRDSNQPQHF	TRBV5-6	TRBJ1-5	.
CASSLDRIGGMNTEAFF	TRBV5-4	TRBJ1-1	.
CASSADRGQGYEQYF	TRBV10-1	TRBJ2-7	.
CASRYGADTQYF	TRBV2	TRBJ2-3	.
CASSGRDRGPYEQYF	TRBV9	TRBJ2-7	.
CATSDFTGGSETQYF	TRBV15	TRBJ2-5	few
CASSSSSGSSYEQYF	TRBV7-2	TRBJ2-7	.
CASSLVRLAGVNEQYF	TRBV11-3	TRBJ2-7	once
CASSPGTSGTYNEQFF	TRBV7-9	TRBJ2-1	.
CASSASSSGANTGELFF	TRBV6-4	TRBJ2-2	.
CASSFWGGAKNIQYF	TRBV5-5	TRBJ2-4	.
CASSDPGSNQPQHF	TRBV19	TRBJ1-5	.